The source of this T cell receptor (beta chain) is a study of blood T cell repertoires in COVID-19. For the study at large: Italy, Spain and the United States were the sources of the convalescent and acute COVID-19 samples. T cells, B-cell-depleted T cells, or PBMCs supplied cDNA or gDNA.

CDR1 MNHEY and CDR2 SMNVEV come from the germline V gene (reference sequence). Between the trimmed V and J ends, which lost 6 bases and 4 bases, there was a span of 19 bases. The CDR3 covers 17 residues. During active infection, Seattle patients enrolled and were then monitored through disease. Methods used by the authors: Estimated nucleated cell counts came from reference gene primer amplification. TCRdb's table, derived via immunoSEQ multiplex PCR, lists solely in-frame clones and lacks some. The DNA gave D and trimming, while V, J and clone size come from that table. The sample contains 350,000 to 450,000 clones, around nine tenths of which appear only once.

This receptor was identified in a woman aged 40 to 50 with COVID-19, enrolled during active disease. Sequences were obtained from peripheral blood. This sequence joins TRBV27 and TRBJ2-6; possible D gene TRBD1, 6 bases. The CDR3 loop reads CASRSRDMGTGANVLTF. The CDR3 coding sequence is TGTGCCAGCAGGTCCCGGGACATGGGGACCGGGGCCAACGTCCTGACTTTC.